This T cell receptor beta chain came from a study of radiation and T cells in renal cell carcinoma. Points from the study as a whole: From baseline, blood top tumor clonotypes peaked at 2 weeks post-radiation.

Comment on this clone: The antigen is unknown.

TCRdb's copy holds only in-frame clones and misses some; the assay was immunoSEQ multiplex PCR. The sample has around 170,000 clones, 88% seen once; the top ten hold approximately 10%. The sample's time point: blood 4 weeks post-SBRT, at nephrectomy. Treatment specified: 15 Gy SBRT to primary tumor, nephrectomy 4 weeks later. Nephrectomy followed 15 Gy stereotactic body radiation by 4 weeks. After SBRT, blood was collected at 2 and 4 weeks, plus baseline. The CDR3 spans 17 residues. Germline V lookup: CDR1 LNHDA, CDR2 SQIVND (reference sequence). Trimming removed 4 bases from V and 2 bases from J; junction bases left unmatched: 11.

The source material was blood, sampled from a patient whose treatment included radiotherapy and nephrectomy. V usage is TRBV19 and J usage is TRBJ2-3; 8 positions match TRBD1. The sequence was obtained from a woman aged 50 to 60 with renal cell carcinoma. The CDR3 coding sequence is TGTGCCAGTAGTAGGTTACGCCTGGGACAGGACACAGATACGCAGTATTTT. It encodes CASSRLRLGQDTDTQYF.